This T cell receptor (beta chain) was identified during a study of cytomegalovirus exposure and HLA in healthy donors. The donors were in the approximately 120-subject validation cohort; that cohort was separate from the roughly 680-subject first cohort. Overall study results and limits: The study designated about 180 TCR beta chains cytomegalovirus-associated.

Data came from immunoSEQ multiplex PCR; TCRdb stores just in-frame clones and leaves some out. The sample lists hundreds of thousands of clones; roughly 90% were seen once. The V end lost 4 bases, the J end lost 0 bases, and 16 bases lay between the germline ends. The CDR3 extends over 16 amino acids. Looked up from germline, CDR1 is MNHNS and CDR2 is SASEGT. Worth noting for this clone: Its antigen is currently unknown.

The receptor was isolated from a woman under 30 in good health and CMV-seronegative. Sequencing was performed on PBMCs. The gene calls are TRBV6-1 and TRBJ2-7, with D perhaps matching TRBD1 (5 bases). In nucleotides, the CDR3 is TGTGCCAGCAGTGGTATTAAGACAGTTTACTCCTACGAGCAGTACTTC. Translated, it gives CASSGIKTVYSYEQYF.